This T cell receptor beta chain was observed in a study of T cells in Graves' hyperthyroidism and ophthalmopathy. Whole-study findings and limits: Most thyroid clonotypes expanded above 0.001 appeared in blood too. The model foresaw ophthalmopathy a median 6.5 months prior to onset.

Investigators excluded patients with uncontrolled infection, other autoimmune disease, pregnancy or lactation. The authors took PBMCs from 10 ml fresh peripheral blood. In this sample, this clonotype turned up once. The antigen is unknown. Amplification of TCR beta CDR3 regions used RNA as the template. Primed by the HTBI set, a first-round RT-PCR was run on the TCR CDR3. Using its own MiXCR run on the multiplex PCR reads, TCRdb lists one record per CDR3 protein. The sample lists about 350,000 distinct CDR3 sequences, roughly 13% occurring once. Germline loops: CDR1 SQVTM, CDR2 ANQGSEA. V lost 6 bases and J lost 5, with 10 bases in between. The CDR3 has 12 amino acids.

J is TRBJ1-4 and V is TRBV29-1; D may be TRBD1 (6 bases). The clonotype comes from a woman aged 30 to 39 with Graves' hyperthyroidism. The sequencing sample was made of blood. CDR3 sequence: CSVEGGNEKLFF. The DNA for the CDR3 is TGCAGCGTCGAGGGGGGGAATGAAAAACTGTTTTTT.